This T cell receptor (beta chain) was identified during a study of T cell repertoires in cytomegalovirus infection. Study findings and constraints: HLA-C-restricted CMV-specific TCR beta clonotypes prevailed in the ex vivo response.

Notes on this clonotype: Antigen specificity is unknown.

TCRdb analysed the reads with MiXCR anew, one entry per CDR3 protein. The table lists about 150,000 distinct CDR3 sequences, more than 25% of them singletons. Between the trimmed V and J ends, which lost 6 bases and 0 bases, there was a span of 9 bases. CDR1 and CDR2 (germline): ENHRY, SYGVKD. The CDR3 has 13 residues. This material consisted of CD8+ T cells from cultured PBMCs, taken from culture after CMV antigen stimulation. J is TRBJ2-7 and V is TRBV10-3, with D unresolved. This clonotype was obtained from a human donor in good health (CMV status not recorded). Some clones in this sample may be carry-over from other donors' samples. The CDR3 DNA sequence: TGTGCCATCAGGGACGGAAGCTCCTACGAGCAGTACTTC. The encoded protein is CAIRDGSSYEQYF.